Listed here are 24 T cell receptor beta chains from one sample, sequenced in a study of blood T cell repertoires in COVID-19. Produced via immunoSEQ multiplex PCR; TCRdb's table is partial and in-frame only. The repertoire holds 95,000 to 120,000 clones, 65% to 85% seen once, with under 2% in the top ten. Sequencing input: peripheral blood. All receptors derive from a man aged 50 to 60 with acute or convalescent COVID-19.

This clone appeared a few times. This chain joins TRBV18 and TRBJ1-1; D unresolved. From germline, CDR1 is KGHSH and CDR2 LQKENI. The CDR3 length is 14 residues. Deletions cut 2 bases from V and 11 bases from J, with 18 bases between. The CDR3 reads CASSPNLGDLGAFF. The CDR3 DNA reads TGTGCCAGCTCACCAAATCTCGGGGATCTGGGTGCTTTCTTT.

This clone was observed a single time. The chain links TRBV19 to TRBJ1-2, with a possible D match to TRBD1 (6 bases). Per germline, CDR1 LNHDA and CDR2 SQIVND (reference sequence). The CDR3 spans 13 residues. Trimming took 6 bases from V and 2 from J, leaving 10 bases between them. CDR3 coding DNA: TGTGCCAGTAGCCTGAGGGGGAACTATGGCTACACCTTC. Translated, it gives CASSLRGNYGYTF.

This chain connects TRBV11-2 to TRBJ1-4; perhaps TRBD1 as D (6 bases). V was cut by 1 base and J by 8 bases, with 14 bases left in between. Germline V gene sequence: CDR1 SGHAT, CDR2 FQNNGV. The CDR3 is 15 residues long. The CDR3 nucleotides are TGTGCCAGCAGCTTAGTTCCAGGGGCAACGGAAAAACTGTTTTTT. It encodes CASSLVPGATEKLFF.

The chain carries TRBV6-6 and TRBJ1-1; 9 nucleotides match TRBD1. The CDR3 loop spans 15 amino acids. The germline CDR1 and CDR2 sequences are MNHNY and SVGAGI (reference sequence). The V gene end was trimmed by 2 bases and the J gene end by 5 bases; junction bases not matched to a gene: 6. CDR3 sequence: CASSYPGQGGTEAFF. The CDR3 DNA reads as TGTGCCAGCAGTTACCCGGGACAGGGAGGGACTGAAGCTTTCTTT.

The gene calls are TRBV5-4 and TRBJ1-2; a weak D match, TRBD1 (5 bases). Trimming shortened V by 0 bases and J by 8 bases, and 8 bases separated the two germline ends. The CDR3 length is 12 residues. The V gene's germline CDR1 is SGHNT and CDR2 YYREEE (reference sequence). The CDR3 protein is CASSLEGVGYTF. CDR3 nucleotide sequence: TGTGCCAGCAGCTTGGAAGGGGTCGGCTACACCTTC.

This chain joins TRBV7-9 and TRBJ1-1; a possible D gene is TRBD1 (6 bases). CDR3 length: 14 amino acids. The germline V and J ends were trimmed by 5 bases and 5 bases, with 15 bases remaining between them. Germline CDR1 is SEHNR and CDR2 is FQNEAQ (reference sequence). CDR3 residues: CASSRSGGGTEAFF. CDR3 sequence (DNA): TGTGCCAGCAGCCGCTCGGGAGGGGGGACTGAAGCTTTCTTT.

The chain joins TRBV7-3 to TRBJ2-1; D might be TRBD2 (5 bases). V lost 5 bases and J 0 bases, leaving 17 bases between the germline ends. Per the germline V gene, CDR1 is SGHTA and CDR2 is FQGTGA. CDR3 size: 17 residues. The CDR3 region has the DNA TGTGCCAGCAGCCTAGAGGCCTCGGGGAGCTCCTACAATGAGCAGTTCTTC. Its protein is CASSLEASGSSYNEQFF.

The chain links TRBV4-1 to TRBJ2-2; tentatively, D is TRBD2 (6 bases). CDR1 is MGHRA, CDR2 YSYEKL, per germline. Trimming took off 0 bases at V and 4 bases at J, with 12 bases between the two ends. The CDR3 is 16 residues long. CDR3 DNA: TGCGCCAGCAGCCAAGACGGGGGAGGACTCACCGGGGAGCTGTTTTTT. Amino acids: CASSQDGGGLTGELFF.

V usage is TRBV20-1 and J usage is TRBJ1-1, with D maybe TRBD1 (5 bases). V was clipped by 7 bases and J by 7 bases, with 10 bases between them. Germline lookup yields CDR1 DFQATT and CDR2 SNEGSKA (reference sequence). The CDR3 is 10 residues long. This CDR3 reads CSGLGDEAFF. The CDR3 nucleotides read TGCAGTGGCTTAGGGGATGAAGCTTTCTTT.

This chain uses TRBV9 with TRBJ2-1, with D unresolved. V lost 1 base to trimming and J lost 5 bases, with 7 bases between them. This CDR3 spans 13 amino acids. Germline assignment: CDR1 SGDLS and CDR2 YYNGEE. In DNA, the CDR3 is TGTGCCAGCAGCGTACTATCCAACAATGAGCAGTTCTTC. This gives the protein CASSVLSNNEQFF.

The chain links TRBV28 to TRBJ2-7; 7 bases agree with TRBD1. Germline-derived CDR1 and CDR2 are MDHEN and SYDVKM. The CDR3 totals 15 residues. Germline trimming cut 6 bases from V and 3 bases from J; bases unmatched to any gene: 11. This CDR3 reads CASSPPTGVSYEQYF. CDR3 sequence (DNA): TGTGCCAGCAGCCCACCCACAGGGGTTAGCTACGAGCAGTACTTC. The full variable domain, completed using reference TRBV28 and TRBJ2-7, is DVKVTQSSRYLVKRTGEKVFLECVQDMDHENMFWYRQDPGLGLRLIYFSYDVKMKEKGDIPEGYSVSREKKERFSLILESASTNQTSMYLCASSPPTGVSYEQYFGPGTRLTVT.

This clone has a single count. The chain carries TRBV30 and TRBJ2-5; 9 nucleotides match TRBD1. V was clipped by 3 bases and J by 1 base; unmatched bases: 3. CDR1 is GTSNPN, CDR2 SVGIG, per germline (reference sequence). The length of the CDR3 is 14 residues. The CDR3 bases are TGTGCCTGGAGCTTGGGACAGGGCCAAGAGACCCAGTACTTC. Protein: CAWSLGQGQETQYF.

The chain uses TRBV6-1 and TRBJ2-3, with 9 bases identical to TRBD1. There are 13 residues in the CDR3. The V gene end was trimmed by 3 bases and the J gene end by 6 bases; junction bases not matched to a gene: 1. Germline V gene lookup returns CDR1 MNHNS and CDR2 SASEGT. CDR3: CASSEGTGDTQYF. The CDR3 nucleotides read TGTGCCAGCAGTGAGGGGACAGGGGATACGCAGTATTTT.

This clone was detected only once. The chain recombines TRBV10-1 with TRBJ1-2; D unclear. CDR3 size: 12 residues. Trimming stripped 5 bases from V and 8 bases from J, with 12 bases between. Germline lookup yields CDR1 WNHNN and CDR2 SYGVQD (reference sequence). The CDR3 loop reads CASSPGFGGYTF. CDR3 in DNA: TGCGCCAGCAGTCCGGGGTTTGGAGGCTACACCTTC.

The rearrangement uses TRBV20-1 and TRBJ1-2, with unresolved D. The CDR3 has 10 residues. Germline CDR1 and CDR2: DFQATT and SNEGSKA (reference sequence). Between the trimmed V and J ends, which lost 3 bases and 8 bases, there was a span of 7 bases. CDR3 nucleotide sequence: TGCAGTGCTAGGGGGAGCGGCTACACCTTC. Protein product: CSARGSGYTF.

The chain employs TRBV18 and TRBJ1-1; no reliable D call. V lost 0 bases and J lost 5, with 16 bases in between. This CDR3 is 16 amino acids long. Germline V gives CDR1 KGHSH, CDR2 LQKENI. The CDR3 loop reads CASSPPGLEGGTEAFF. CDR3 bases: TGTGCCAGCTCACCACCGGGGTTGGAGGGTGGGACTGAAGCTTTCTTT.

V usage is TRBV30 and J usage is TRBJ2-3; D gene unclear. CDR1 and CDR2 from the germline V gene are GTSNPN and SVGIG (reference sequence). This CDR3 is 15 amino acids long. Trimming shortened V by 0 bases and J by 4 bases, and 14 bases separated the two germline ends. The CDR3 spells CAWSVLGVTSDTQYF. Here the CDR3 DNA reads TGTGCCTGGAGTGTATTAGGTGTGACTTCAGATACGCAGTATTTT.

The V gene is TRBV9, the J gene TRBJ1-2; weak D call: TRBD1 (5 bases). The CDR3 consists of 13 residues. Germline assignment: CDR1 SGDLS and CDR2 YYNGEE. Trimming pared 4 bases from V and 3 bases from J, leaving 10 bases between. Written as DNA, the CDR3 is TGTGCCAGCAGCCCTGGGGCTTACTATGGCTACACCTTC. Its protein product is CASSPGAYYGYTF.

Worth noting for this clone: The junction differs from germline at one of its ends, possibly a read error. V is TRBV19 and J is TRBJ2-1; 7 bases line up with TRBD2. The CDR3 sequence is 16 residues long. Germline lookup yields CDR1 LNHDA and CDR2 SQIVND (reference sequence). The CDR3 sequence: CASTIVAGDGYNEQFF. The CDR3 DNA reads TGTGCCAGTACTATAGTCGCGGGGGACGGATACAATGAGCAGTTCTTC.

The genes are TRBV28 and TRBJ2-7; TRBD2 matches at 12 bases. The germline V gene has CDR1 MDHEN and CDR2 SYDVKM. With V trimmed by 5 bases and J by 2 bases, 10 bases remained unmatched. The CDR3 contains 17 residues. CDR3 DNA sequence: TGTGCCAGCAGTCCACCGGGACTAGCGGGTCGTACCTACGAGCAGTACTTC. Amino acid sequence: CASSPPGLAGRTYEQYF.

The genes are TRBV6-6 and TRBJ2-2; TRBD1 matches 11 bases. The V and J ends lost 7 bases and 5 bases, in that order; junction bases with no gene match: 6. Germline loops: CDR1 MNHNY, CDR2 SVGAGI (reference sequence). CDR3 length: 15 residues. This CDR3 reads CASNGGTGGTGELFF. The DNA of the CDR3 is TGTGCCAGCAACGGAGGGACAGGGGGGACCGGGGAGCTGTTTTTT.

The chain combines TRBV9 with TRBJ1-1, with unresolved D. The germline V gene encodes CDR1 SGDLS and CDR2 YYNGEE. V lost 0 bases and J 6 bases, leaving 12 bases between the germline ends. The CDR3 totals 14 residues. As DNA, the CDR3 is TGTGCCAGCAGCGTAGCTGCAGGATCCGCTGAAGCTTTCTTT. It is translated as CASSVAAGSAEAFF.

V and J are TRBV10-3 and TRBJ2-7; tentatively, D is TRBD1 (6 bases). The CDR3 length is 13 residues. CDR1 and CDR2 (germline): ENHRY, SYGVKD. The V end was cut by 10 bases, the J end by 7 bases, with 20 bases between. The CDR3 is CATRVGTIEEQYF. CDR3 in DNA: TGTGCCACGCGGGTGGGGACAATAGAGGAGCAGTACTTC.

The CDR3 region has the DNA TGTGCCAGCAGCTTCGAACTGGACAGGCGGGTCGAGCAGTACTTC. It encodes CASSFELDRRVEQYF. The gene calls are TRBV7-9 and TRBJ2-7; 7 nucleotides agree with TRBD1. V shed 3 bases, J shed 6 bases, and the junction held 11 bases outside the gene matches. Germline V gives CDR1 SEHNR, CDR2 FQNEAQ (reference sequence). The CDR3 is made up of 15 amino acids.